The T cell receptor beta chain under discussion was sequenced for a study of blood T cell repertoires in COVID-19. The CDR3 runs to 18 residues. The V and J ends lost 6 bases and 7 bases, in that order; junction bases with no gene match: 21. Per germline, CDR1 MNHEY and CDR2 SMNVEV (reference sequence). Clones were sequenced by immunoSEQ multiplex PCR, and TCRdb holds only the in-frame ones, with some missing. The data show 70,000 to 95,000 clones, about 95% seen once. This clonotype was obtained from a human donor with active COVID-19. The donor label of this sample is uncertain. The source material was peripheral blood. V usage is TRBV27 and J usage is TRBJ1-2; 9 bases agree with TRBD1. CDR3 amino acids: CASSRTGAKELRIVGYTF. The CDR3 DNA is TGTGCCAGCAGCCGGACAGGGGCCAAAGAACTACGTATTGTTGGCTACACCTTC.